This is a list of T cell receptor beta chains from one sample in a study of post-analysis software for immune sequencing data. TCRdb reprocessed the PCR reads via MiXCR and lists one record per CDR3 protein. The sample consists of roughly 800,000 distinct CDR3 sequences, roughly 27% of them appearing once. The material sequenced was blood. These receptors all come from a girl aged 5-17 years with multiple sclerosis. Each CDR3 is given with its conserved first and last residue. Each record gives: D gene, V gene, J gene, clone size, CDR3 DNA, CDR3 protein. The D gene is left open where the match is weak. Clone size appears in some rows only: once, few, many, or a class for an expanded clone.

TRBD1	TRBV7-2	TRBJ2-7	many	TGTGCCAGCAGCTCCCGGGACAGGGTCAACGAGCAGTACTTC	CASSSRDRVNEQYF
NA	TRBV20-1	TRBJ2-5	few	TGCAGTGCTAGAGCCGGGACCCGAGAGACCCAGTACTTC	CSARAGTRETQYF
NA	TRBV28	TRBJ2-2	NA	TGTGCCAGCAGCTATTACCCCAACTCGGTGTTTTTT	CASSYYPNSVFF
TRBD1	TRBV27	TRBJ2-1	few	TGTGCCAGCAGTTTACTATTCGGACAGGTAAACAATGAGCAGTTCTTC	CASSLLFGQVNNEQFF
NA	TRBV7-9	TRBJ2-7	NA	TGTGCCAGCAGCTCGAAGGGAGGGACAGCTAAATATTACGAGCAGTACTTC	CASSSKGGTAKYYEQYF
TRBD2	TRBV7-8	TRBJ2-7	NA	TGTGCCAGCAGCTTAGTCGCGGGGGGCCTTTTCTCCTACGAGCAGTACTTC	CASSLVAGGLFSYEQYF
TRBD2	TRBV5-6	TRBJ2-3	many	TGTGCCAGCAGCCGACTAGCAACAGATACGCAGTATTTT	CASSRLATDTQYF
NA	TRBV12-3/TRBV12-4	TRBJ2-3	NA	TGTGCCAGCAGTGGGGGGACGGATAAAACGCAGTATTTT	CASSGGTDKTQYF
NA	TRBV5-5	TRBJ2-3	NA	TGTGCCAGCAGCCCGCAAAGAAAACAAGGCACAGATACGCAGTATTTT	CASSPQRKQGTDTQYF
NA	TRBV5-5	TRBJ2-1	few	TGTGCCAGCAGCTTGGGTCCCACGGGGGCAGCCTACAATGAGCAGTTCTTC	CASSLGPTGAAYNEQFF
NA	TRBV5-1	TRBJ1-1	once	TGCGCCAGCAGCTTATCCCGGGACGGTGAAGCTTTCTTT	CASSLSRDGEAFF
NA	TRBV6-6	TRBJ1-2	NA	TGTGCCAGCACTACGAGACAGTTTAACTATGGCTACACCTTC	CASTTRQFNYGYTF
TRBD1	TRBV11-2	TRBJ1-4	NA	TGTGCCAGCAGCCCTGGGACAGGCCGAGGTGAAAAACTGTTTTTT	CASSPGTGRGEKLFF
TRBD1	TRBV5-1	TRBJ2-5	NA	TGCGCCAGCAGCTCCCATTCCGGGACAGGGGAAGAGACCCAGTACTTC	CASSSHSGTGEETQYF
NA	TRBV29-1	TRBJ1-2	few	TGCAGCGTTCATCTAGGTTCCGGCTACACCTTC	CSVHLGSGYTF
TRBD1	TRBV29-1	TRBJ2-7	few	TGCAGCGTTGGACCGTTAACGGGGTTCACAGGGGATCTGGTCTACGAGCAGTACTTC	CSVGPLTGFTGDLVYEQYF
NA	TRBV7-2	TRBJ1-5	NA	TGTGCCAGCAGCTCGTACAGGGATCAGCCCCAGCATTTT	CASSSYRDQPQHF
NA	TRBV20-1	TRBJ2-3	few	TGCAGTGCTAGGGCCCCAAACACAGATACGCAGTATTTT	CSARAPNTDTQYF
NA	TRBV4-1	TRBJ1-3	few	TGCGCCAGCAGCGGTACAGAAGCAGGGCTTGCTGGAAACACCATATATTTT	CASSGTEAGLAGNTIYF
TRBD2	TRBV7-2	TRBJ2-7	NA	TGTGCCAGCAGCTCCCGGACTAGCGGAACTCACTACGAGCAGTACTTC	CASSSRTSGTHYEQYF
NA	TRBV24-1	TRBJ2-3	NA	TGTGCCACCAGTGATTTCAAGGTCGGGCAGGGCTCGGCAGATACGCAGTATTTT	CATSDFKVGQGSADTQYF
TRBD1	TRBV7-2	TRBJ2-7	NA	TGTGCCAGCAGCTTAACGCAGGGGGCCTACGAGCAGTACTTC	CASSLTQGAYEQYF
NA	TRBV20-1	TRBJ2-7	NA	TGCAGTGCTAGATCAATGACGGGGTTAAGGCCCCACGAGCAGTACTTC	CSARSMTGLRPHEQYF
TRBD1	TRBV12-3/TRBV12-4	TRBJ1-2	NA	TGTGCCAGCAGTTTTCAGGGGGCTCACTATGGCTACACCTTC	CASSFQGAHYGYTF
TRBD1	TRBV7-2	TRBJ1-5	NA	TGTGCCAGCAGCTTACAGGGACAGGGCAATCAGCCCCAGCATTTT	CASSLQGQGNQPQHF
NA	TRBV7-9	TRBJ1-1	NA	TGTGCCAGCAGCTCCTGGGATTTCGCTTTCTTT	CASSSWDFAFF
NA	TRBV7-9	TRBJ1-2	NA	TGTGCCAGCAGCTTACAAGGTGGCTGCACCTTC	CASSLQGGCTF
NA	TRBV28	TRBJ1-2	many	TGTGCCAGCAGTCCCACAATGGACGGCTATGGCTACACCTTC	CASSPTMDGYGYTF
NA	TRBV20-1	TRBJ2-3	NA	TGCAGTACTAGAGAGGGGTCGGGACCCTCGGGTACGCAGTATTTT	CSTREGSGPSGTQYF